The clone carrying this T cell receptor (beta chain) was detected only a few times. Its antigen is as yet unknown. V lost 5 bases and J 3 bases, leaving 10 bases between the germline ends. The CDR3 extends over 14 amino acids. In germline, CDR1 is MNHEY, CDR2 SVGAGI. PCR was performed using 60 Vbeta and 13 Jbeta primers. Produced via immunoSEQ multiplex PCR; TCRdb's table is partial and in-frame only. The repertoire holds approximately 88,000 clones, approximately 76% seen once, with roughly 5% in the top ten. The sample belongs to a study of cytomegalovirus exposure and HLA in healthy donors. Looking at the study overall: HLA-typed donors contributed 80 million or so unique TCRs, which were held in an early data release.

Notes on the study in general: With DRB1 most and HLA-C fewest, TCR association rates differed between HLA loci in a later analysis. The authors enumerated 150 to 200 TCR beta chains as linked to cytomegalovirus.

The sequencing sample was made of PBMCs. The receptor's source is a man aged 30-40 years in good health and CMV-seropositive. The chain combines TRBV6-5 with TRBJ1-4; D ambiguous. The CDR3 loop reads CASSPRQANEKLFF. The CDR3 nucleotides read TGTGCCAGCAGTCCCCGGCAGGCTAATGAAAAACTGTTTTTT.